This T cell receptor (beta chain) was sequenced for a study of T cells in Graves' hyperthyroidism and ophthalmopathy. Authors of the study amplified TCR beta CDR3 regions from RNA transcripts. TCR CDR3 regions were first amplified by RT-PCR with HTBI primers. TCRdb reprocessed the multiplex PCR reads via MiXCR and lists one record per CDR3 protein. In the table there are around 350,000 distinct CDR3 sequences, 25% of which are singletons. Material for sequencing was blood. The source is a man aged 45 to 65 with Graves' hyperthyroidism.

The CDR3 nucleotides are TGCAGCGTTGACCCGGGAGGGACTGAAGCTTTCTTT. This encodes CSVDPGGTEAFF. The genes are TRBV29-1 and TRBJ1-1; no clear D. Germline values: CDR1 SQVTM, CDR2 ANQGSEA. The V end was cut by 3 bases, the J end by 5 bases, with 10 bases between. This CDR3 is 12 amino acids long.